Shown below are 23 T cell receptor beta chains from a single sample sequenced in a study of shared T cell receptors in the human thymus. Here immunoSEQ multiplex PCR was the method, and the copy in TCRdb shows in-frame clones only, minus some. The sample comprises 650,000 to 950,000 clones, 80% to 90% of which are singletons, and around 0.0099% rests with the top ten. These same data were also listed under a study on human thymus T cells.

The sequencing sample was made of thymocytes. These receptors all stem from a girl younger than two with a congenital heart defect.

This rearrangement joins TRBV7-9 to TRBJ2-3; TRBD1 agrees at 7 bases. J gave up 2 bases and V 1 base, and 6 bases lay outside the gene matches. Germline CDR1 reads SEHNR; CDR2 reads FQNEAQ (reference sequence). The CDR3 extends over 16 amino acids. The CDR3 region is CASSLGGQFFTDTQYF. In nucleotides, the CDR3 is TGTGCCAGCAGCTTAGGGGGACAGTTTTTCACAGATACGCAGTATTTT.

The chain recombines TRBV27 with TRBJ2-1; possible D gene TRBD2, 5 bases. Looked up from germline, CDR1 is MNHEY and CDR2 is SMNVEV (reference sequence). The V and J ends lost 6 bases and 0 bases respectively, with 15 bases between them. The length of the CDR3 is 16 residues. The CDR3 is CASRHKSGSSYNEQFF. The CDR3 DNA reads as TGTGCCAGCAGACATAAAAGCGGTAGCTCCTACAATGAGCAGTTCTTC.

This chain connects TRBV6-1 to TRBJ2-5; 9 bases align to TRBD1. The CDR3 sequence is 18 residues long. Per germline, CDR1 MNHNS and CDR2 SASEGT. With V trimmed by 3 bases and J by 4 bases, 15 bases remained unmatched. CDR3: CASSDRSPGQGIRETQYF. CDR3 in DNA: TGTGCCAGCAGTGATAGGTCGCCGGGACAGGGAATTAGAGAGACCCAGTACTTC.

This chain connects TRBV28 to TRBJ2-5, with D unclear. The CDR3 extends over 16 amino acids. CDR1 and CDR2 from the germline V gene are MDHEN and SYDVKM. V was clipped by 3 bases and J by 2 bases, with 16 bases between them. Here the CDR3 reads CASSFPPRLDQETQYF. The DNA for the CDR3 is TGTGCCAGCAGTTTCCCCCCGAGACTGGATCAAGAGACCCAGTACTTC.

The V gene is TRBV13, the J gene TRBJ1-2; D possibly corresponds to TRBD1 (5 bases). The CDR3 sequence is 17 residues long. The germline V gene has CDR1 PRHDT and CDR2 FYEKMQ (reference sequence). With 4 bases removed from V and 5 bases from J, the gap between germline ends came to 23 bases. The CDR3, as DNA: TGTGCCAGCAGCTCCAGGCCCCGGACACGAAACAAGTATGGCTACACCTTC. It is translated as CASSSRPRTRNKYGYTF.

The rearrangement joins TRBV28 to TRBJ2-7; TRBD2 might be the D (6 bases). From germline, CDR1 is MDHEN and CDR2 SYDVKM. The CDR3 is 20 amino acids. Trimming took off 4 bases at V and 0 bases at J, with 28 bases between the two ends. CDR3 sequence: CASSSLGGPLQEPNSYEQYF. CDR3 coding DNA: TGTGCCAGCAGTTCTTTGGGGGGACCATTACAGGAGCCCAACTCCTACGAGCAGTACTTC.

The CDR3 here is CASSDSISQTFVNTEAFF. DNA for the CDR3: TGTGCCAGCAGTGACTCGATATCACAGACATTCGTGAACACTGAAGCTTTCTTT. The rearrangement links TRBV6-4 to TRBJ1-1, with D unclear. Germline V gene data show CDR1 as MRHNA and CDR2 as SNTAGT. The germline V and J ends were trimmed by 0 bases and 0 bases, with 17 bases remaining between them. This CDR3 comprises 18 residues.

The V gene is TRBV7-9, the J gene TRBJ1-5, with 9 bases identical to TRBD1. Germline loops: CDR1 SEHNR, CDR2 FQNEAQ (reference sequence). This CDR3 is 17 amino acids long. Trimming took 1 base from V and 0 from J; bases not matched to a gene: 4. The CDR3 spells CASSLGQGEHSNQPQHF. Written as DNA, the CDR3 is TGTGCCAGCAGCTTAGGACAGGGGGAGCATAGCAATCAGCCCCAGCATTTT.

In its sample, this clone was seen once. This chain links TRBV19 with TRBJ1-2; 9 bases fit TRBD1. The V gene end was trimmed by 7 bases and the J gene end by 7 bases; junction bases not matched to a gene: 19. Germline V gene data show CDR1 as LNHDA and CDR2 as SQIVND (reference sequence). The CDR3 sequence is 17 residues long. CDR3 loop: CASTDGWDRAGLGGYTF. CDR3 bases: TGTGCCAGTACCGACGGGTGGGACAGGGCTGGGCTGGGTGGCTACACCTTC. The variable domain in full, with the rest retrieved from reference TRBV19 and TRBJ1-2, is DGGITQSPKYLFRKEGQNVTLSCEQNLNHDAMYWYRQDPGQGLRLIYYSQIVNDFQKGDIAEGYSVSREKKESFPLTVTSAQKNPTAFYLCASTDGWDRAGLGGYTFGSGTRLTVV.

The sample holds one count of this clone. V is TRBV5-6 and J is TRBJ1-2; possibly TRBD1 for D (6 bases). Trimming left V 3 bases short and J 0 bases short, with 12 bases between. This CDR3 has 15 residues. Per germline, CDR1 SGHDT and CDR2 YYEEEE. CDR3 residues: CASSWGHGANYGYTF. The CDR3 bases are TGTGCCAGCAGCTGGGGGCACGGAGCTAACTATGGCTACACCTTC.

This chain uses TRBV6-4 with TRBJ1-2; D is uncertain. Germline V gives CDR1 MRHNA, CDR2 SNTAGT. Trimming took 2 bases from V and 10 from J, leaving 11 bases between them. The CDR3 covers 12 residues. CDR3 nucleotide sequence: TGTGCCAGCAGTGACGGAGACTCAGACTACACCTTC. It specifies CASSDGDSDYTF.

The chain uses TRBV7-2 and TRBJ1-6, with D uncertain. The CDR3 runs 15 residues. The V end lost 5 bases, the J end lost 10 bases, and 18 bases lay between the germline ends. From germline, CDR1 is SGHTA and CDR2 FQGNSA. The CDR3 DNA sequence: TGTGCCAGCAGCCCGGACTCCTGGGGTGAGTCACCCCTCCACTTT. Residues: CASSPDSWGESPLHF.

The chain has TRBV15 and TRBJ1-1; unclear D gene. The ends were cut back, 1 base at V and 3 bases at J, with 12 bases in the middle. The CDR3 has 15 residues. Looked up from germline, CDR1 is LNHNV and CDR2 is YYDKDF (reference sequence). CDR3: CATSRGPREDTEAFF. DNA for the CDR3: TGTGCCACCAGCAGAGGCCCAAGAGAGGACACTGAAGCTTTCTTT.

The chain employs TRBV13 and TRBJ2-7; 7 bases align to TRBD1. The length of the CDR3 is 14 residues. The trim removed 5 bases at V and 2 bases at J, leaving 6 bases unmatched. CDR1 and CDR2 from the germline V gene are PRHDT and FYEKMQ (reference sequence). Here the CDR3 reads CASSRDRVTYEQYF. The DNA of the CDR3 is TGTGCCAGCAGCCGGGACAGAGTTACCTACGAGCAGTACTTC. The full variable domain, rest sourced from reference TRBV13 and TRBJ2-7, is AAGVIQSPRHLIKEKRETATLKCYPIPRHDTVYWYQQGPGQDPQFLISFYEKMQSDKGSIPDRFSAQQFSDYHSELNMSSLELGDSALYFCASSRDRVTYEQYFGPGTRLTVT.

The V call is TRBV4-3, the J call TRBJ1-1, with 9 nucleotides matching TRBD1. V shed 1 base, J shed 3 bases, and the junction held 15 bases outside the gene matches. Germline V gives CDR1 LGHNA, CDR2 YSLEER. The CDR3 is 19 residues long. This chain's CDR3 is CASSQGPPGQGHRDTEAFF. CDR3 DNA: TGCGCCAGCAGCCAAGGGCCTCCGGGACAGGGTCATAGGGACACTGAAGCTTTCTTT.

The gene calls are TRBV14 and TRBJ1-2, with D hard to call. Trimming took off 5 bases at V and 4 bases at J, with 11 bases between the two ends. CDR3 size: 13 residues. Germline loops: CDR1 SGHDN, CDR2 FVKESK. CDR3 DNA sequence: TGTGCCAGCAGCTTGAGGGTCGGCTATGGCTACACCTTC. Translated, it gives CASSLRVGYGYTF.

This clone appeared a single time. This sample also contains other DNA sequences that code for the same CDR3. The V call is TRBV29-1, the J call TRBJ1-1; D is unclear. Germline V gives CDR1 SQVTM, CDR2 ANQGSEA. V was shortened by 5 bases and J by 2 bases, with 3 bases between the two germline ends. The length of the CDR3 is 10 residues. The CDR3 sequence is CSVLNTEAFF. The CDR3 region has the DNA TGCAGCGTTTTAAACACTGAAGCTTTCTTT.

This chain connects TRBV30 to TRBJ1-3, with D possibly TRBD1 on 5 matching bases. The CDR3 has 16 amino acids. Trimming pared 5 bases from V and 0 bases from J, leaving 17 bases between. CDR1 and CDR2 (germline): GTSNPN, SVGIG (reference sequence). The CDR3 reads CAWGNKQASSGNTIYF. The DNA for the CDR3 is TGTGCCTGGGGGAATAAACAGGCCAGCTCTGGAAACACCATATATTTT.

The chain carries TRBV9 and TRBJ1-4, with 7 bases matching TRBD1. This CDR3 is built from 17 residues. The trim removed 0 bases at V and 8 bases at J, leaving 13 bases unmatched. In germline, CDR1 is SGDLS, CDR2 YYNGEE. The CDR3, as DNA: TGTGCCAGCAGCGTAGAGCCAAGTACAGGGGTAGGGGAAAAACTGTTTTTT. Translating gives CASSVEPSTGVGEKLFF.

J is TRBJ2-7 and V is TRBV15; TRBD2 might be the D (5 bases). Between the trimmed V and J ends, which lost 0 bases and 2 bases, there was a span of 11 bases. CDR3 length equals 15 residues. Germline values: CDR1 LNHNV, CDR2 YYDKDF (reference sequence). CDR3 nucleotides: TGTGCCACCAGCAGAGATGCCGGGAAACCCTACGAGCAGTACTTC. Protein: CATSRDAGKPYEQYF. Combining the CDR3 with reference TRBV15 and TRBJ2-7 gives the whole variable domain DAMVIQNPRYQVTQFGKPVTLSCSQTLNHNVMYWYQQKSSQAPKLLFHYYDKDFNNEADTPDNFQSRRPNTSFCFLDIRSPGLGDTAMYLCATSRDAGKPYEQYFGPGTRLTVT.

The gene calls are TRBV6-5 and TRBJ1-2; 8 bases are shared with TRBD1. The CDR3 consists of 14 residues. The germline V gene has CDR1 MNHEY and CDR2 SVGAGI. J lost 8 bases, V lost 6 bases, and 11 bases had no gene match. The CDR3 DNA sequence: TGTGCCAGCAGCTGCATACCAGGGGGCGAAGGCTACACCTTC. Protein sequence: CASSCIPGGEGYTF.

The V and J genes are TRBV7-2 and TRBJ2-5, with 7 bases aligning to TRBD1. Trimming removed 5 bases from V and 5 bases from J; junction bases left unmatched: 11. The CDR3 contains 15 residues. Germline CDR1 is SGHTA and CDR2 is FQGNSA. CDR3 residues: CASSPPTGLGETQYF. Written as DNA, the CDR3 is TGTGCCAGCAGCCCACCGACAGGGCTGGGGGAGACCCAGTACTTC. Full variable domain (rest looked up from reference TRBV7-2 and TRBJ2-5): GAGVSQSPSNKVTEKGKDVELRCDPISGHTALYWYRQSLGQGLEFLIYFQGNSAPDKSGLPSDRFSAERTGGSVSTLTIQRTQQEDSAVYLCASSPPTGLGETQYFGPGTRLLVL.

CDR3 DNA sequence: TGTGCCATCAGTGAGGGTGTTAGAAACACTGAAGCTTTCTTT. It codes for CAISEGVRNTEAFF. This chain connects TRBV10-3 to TRBJ1-1; D unresolved. Germline CDR1 and CDR2: ENHRY and SYGVKD. This CDR3 is 14 amino acids long. Trimming stripped 2 bases from V and 2 bases from J, with 9 bases between.